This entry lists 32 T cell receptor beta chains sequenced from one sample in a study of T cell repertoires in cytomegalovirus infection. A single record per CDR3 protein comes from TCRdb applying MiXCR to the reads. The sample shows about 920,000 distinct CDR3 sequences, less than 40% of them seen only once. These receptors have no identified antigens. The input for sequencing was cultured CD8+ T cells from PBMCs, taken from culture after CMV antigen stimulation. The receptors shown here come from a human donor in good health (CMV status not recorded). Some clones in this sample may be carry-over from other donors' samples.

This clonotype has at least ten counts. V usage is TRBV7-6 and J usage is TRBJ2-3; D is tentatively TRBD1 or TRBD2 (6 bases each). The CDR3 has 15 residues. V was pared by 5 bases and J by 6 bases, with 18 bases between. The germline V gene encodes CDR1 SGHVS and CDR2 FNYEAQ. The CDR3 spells CASSPEGGPTDTQYF. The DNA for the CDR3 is TGTGCCAGCAGCCCCGAAGGGGGGCCCACCGATACGCAGTATTTT.

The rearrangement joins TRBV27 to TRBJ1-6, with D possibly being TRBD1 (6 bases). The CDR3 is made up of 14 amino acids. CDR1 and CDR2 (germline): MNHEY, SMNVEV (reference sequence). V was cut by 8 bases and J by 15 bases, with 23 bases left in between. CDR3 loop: CASCCDTGTGLLHF. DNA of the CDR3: TGTGCCAGCTGCTGCGACACAGGGACGGGGCTCCTCCACTTT.

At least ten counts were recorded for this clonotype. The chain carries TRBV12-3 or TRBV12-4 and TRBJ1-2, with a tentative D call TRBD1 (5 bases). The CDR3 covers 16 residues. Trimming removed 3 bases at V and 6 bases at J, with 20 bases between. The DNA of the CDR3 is TGTGCCAGCAGTTTTCCCCAGACAGCCCCCGAGGATGGCTACACCTTC. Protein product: CASSFPQTAPEDGYTF.

DNA for the CDR3: TGTGCCAGTACCGGGACAGGGTACAATGAGCAGTTCTTC. Translation: CASTGTGYNEQFF. V and J are TRBV19 and TRBJ2-1; 9 bases fit TRBD1. CDR3 length: 13 amino acids. The V and J ends lost 7 bases and 4 bases, in that order; junction bases with no gene match: 2. Germline lookup yields CDR1 LNHDA and CDR2 SQIVND (reference sequence).

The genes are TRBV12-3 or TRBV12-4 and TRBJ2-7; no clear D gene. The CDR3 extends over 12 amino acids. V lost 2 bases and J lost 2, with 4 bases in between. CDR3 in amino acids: CASSLNAYEQYF. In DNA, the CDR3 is TGTGCCAGCAGTTTAAACGCCTACGAGCAGTACTTC.

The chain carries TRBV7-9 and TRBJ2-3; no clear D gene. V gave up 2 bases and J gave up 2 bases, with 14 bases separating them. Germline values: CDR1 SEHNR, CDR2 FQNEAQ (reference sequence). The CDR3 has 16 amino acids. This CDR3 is CASSLFNGYLTDTQYF. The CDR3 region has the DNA TGTGCCAGCAGCTTATTTAACGGCTACCTCACAGATACGCAGTATTTT.

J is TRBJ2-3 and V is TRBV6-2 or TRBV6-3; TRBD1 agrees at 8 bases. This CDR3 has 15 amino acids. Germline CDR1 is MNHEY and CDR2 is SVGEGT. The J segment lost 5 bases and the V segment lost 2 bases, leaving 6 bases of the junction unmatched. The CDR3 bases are TGTGCCAGCAGTTACCCTGGTACAGGGGGAGATACGCAGTATTTT. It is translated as CASSYPGTGGDTQYF.

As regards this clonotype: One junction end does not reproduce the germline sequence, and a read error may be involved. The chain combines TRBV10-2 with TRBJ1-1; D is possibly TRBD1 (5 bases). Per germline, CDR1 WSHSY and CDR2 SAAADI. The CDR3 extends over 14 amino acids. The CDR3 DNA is TGCACCAGCAGTGAGCCGGCAGGGACCACTGAAGCTTTCTTT. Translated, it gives CTSSEPAGTTEAFF.

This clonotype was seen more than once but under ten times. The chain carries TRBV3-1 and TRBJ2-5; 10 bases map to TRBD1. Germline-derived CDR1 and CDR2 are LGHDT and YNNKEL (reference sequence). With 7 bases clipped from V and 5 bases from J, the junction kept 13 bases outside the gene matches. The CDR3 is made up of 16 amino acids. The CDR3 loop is CASNRPGTGDGETQYF. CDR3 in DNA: TGTGCCAGCAACCGACCCGGGACAGGGGACGGGGAGACCCAGTACTTC.

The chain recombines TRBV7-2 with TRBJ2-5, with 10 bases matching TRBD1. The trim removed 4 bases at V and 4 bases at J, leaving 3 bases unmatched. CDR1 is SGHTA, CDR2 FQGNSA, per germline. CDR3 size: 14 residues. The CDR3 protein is CASSSGTGVETQYF. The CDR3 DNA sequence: TGTGCCAGCAGCTCAGGGACAGGGGTAGAGACCCAGTACTTC.

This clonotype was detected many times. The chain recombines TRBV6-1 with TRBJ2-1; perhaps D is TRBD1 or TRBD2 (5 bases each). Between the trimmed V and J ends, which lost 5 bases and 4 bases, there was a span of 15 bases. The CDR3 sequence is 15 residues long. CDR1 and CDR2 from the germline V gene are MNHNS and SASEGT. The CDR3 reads CASSSSLRGYNEQFF. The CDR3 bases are TGTGCCAGCAGTTCATCTTTGAGGGGATACAATGAGCAGTTCTTC.

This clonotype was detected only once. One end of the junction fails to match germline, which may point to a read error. Written as DNA, the CDR3 is TGTGCCAACAGCTTAAGGGGGGCCAGCGAGCAGTACTTC. Translation: CANSLRGASEQYF. This chain connects TRBV7-2 to TRBJ2-7; D possibly uses TRBD1 or TRBD2 (6 bases each). In germline, CDR1 is SGHTA, CDR2 FQGNSA. The length of the CDR3 is 13 residues.

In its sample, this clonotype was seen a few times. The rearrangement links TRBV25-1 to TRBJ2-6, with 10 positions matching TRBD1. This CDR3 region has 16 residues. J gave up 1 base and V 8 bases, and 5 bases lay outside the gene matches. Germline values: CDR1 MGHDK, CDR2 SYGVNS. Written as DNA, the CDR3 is TGTGCCAGCTCGCGGGACAGGGGATCTGGGGCCAACGTCCTGACTTTC. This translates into CASSRDRGSGANVLTF.

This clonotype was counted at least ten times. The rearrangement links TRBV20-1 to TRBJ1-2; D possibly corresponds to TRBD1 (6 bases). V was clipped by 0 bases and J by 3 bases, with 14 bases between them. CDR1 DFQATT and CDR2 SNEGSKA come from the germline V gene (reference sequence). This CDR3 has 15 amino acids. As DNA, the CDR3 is TGCAGTGCTAGAGATTCTTCGGGGGCTTACTATGGCTACACCTTC. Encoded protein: CSARDSSGAYYGYTF.

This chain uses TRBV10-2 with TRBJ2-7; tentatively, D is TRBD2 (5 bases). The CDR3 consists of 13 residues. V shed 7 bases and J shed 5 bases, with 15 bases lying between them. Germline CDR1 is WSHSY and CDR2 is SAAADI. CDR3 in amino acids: CASTRGLGDEQYF. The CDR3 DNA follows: TGCGCCAGCACCCGAGGGCTCGGGGACGAGCAGTACTTC.

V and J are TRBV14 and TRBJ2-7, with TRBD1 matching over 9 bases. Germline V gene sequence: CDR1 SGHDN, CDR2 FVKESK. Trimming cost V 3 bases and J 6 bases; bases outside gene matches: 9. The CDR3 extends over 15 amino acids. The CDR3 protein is CASSHPPGQGIEQYF. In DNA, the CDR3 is TGTGCCAGCAGCCACCCTCCGGGACAGGGAATCGAGCAGTACTTC.

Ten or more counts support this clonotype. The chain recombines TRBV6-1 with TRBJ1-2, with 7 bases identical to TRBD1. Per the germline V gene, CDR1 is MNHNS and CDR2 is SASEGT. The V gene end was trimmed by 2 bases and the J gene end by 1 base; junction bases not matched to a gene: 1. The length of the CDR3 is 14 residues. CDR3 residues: CASSEWDSNYGYTF. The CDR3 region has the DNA TGTGCCAGCAGTGAATGGGACAGTAACTATGGCTACACCTTC.

In DNA form, the CDR3 reads TGTGCCAGTAGTTTCGGACAGACCCACGAGCAGTACTTC. Its translation is CASSFGQTHEQYF. V is TRBV19 and J is TRBJ2-7, with D maybe TRBD1 (6 bases). Germline V CDR1 and CDR2: LNHDA, SQIVND (reference sequence). The V end was cut by 5 bases, the J end by 5 bases, with 13 bases between. The CDR3 loop spans 13 amino acids.

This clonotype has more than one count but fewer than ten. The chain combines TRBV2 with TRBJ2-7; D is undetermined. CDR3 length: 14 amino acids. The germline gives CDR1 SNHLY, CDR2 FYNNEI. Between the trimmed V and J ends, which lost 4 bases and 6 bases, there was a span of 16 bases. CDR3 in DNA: TGTGCCAGCAGTGGATCTGGGGAATACGGCGAGCAGTACTTC. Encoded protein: CASSGSGEYGEQYF.

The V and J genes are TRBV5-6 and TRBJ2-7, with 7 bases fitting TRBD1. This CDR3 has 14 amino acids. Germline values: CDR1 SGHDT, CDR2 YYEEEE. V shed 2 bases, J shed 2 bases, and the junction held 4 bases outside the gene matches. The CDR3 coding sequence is TGTGCCAGCAGCTTTCGACAGGGACCCTACGAGCAGTACGTC. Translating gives CASSFRQGPYEQYV.

The CDR3 region has the DNA TGTGCCAGCAGCCGGGAAGGCAGATTGAACACTGAAGCTTTCTTT. This encodes CASSREGRLNTEAFF. The chain links TRBV7-9 to TRBJ1-1; D unclear. CDR1 and CDR2 (germline): SEHNR, FQNEAQ (reference sequence). This CDR3 is built from 15 residues. V lost 5 bases to trimming and J lost 0 bases, with 13 bases between them. The variable domain in full, completed from reference TRBV7-9 and TRBJ1-1, reads DTGVSQNPRHKITKRGQNVTFRCDPISEHNRLYWYRQTLGQGPEFLTYFQNEAQLEKSRLLSDRFSAERPKGSFSTLEIQRTEQGDSAMYLCASSREGRLNTEAFFGQGTRLTVV.

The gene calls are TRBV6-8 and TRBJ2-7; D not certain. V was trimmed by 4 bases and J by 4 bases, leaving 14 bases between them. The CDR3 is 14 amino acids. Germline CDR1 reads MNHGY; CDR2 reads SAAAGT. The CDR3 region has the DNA TGTGCCAGCAGTTTCAGAGAGCTCGCGTACGAGCAGTACGTC. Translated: CASSFRELAYEQYV.

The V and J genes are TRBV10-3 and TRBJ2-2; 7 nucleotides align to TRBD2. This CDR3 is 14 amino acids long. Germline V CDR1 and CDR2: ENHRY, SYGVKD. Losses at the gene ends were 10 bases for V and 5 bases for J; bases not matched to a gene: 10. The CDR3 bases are TGTGCCACCCTGGGGGGGGAAAGAACCGGGGAGCTGTTTTTT. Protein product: CATLGGERTGELFF.

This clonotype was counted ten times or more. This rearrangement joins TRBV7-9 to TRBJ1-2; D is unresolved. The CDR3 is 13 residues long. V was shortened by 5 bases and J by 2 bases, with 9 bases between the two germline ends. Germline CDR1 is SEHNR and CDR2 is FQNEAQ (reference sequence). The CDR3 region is CASSLDANYGYTF. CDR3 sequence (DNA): TGTGCCAGCAGCCTCGACGCAAACTATGGCTACACCTTC.

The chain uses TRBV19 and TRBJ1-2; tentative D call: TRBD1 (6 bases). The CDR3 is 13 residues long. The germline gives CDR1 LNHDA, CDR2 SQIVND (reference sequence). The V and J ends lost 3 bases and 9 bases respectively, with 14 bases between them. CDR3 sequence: CASSMGQGTRYTF. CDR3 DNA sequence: TGTGCCAGTAGTATGGGCCAGGGGACGCGCTACACCTTC.

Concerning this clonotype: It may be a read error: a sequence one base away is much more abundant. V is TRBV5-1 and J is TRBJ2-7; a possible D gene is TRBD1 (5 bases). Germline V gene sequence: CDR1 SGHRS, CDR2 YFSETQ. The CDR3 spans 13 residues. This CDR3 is CANSSAIRVEQYF. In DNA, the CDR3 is TGCGCCAACAGCTCAGCTATCAGGGTGGAGCAGTACTTC.

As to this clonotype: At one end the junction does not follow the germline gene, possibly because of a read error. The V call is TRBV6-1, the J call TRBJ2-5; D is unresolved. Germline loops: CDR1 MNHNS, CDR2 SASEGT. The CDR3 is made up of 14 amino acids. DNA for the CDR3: TGTGTCAGCAGTGTACCGACTGGTGCGGAGACCCAGTACTTC. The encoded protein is CVSSVPTGAETQYF.

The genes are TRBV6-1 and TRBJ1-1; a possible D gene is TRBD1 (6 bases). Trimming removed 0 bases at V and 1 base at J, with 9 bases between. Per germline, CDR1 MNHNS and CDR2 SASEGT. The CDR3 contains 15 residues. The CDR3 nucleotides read TGTGCCAGCAGTGAAGCGCAGGGGACGAACACTGAAGCTTTCTTT. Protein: CASSEAQGTNTEAFF.

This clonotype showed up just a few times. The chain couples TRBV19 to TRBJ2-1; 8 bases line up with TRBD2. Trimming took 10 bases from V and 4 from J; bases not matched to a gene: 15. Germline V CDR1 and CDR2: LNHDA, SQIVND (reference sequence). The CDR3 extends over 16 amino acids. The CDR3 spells CATSLVGGGPYNEQFF. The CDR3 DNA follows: TGTGCCACCTCCCTGGTTGGCGGGGGGCCATACAATGAGCAGTTCTTC.

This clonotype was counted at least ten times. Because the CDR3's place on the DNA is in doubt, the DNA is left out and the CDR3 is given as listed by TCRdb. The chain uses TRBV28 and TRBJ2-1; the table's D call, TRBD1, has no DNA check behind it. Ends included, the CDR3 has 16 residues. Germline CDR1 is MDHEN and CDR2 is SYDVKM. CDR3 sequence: CASSSSGHHLVNEQFF.

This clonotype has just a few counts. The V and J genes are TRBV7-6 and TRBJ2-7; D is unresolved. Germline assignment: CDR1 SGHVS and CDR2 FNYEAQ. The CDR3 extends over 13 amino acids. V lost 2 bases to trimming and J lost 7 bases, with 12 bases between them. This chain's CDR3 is CASSLSGQPEQYF. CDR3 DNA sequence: TGTGCCAGCAGCTTATCAGGTCAGCCTGAGCAGTACTTC.

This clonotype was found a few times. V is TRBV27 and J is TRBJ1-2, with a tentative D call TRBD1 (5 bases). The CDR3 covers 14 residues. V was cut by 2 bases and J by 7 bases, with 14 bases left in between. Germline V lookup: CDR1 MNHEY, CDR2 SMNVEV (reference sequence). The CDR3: CASSLGAGSSGYTF. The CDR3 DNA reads TGTGCCAGCAGTTTAGGGGCAGGGTCGAGTGGCTACACCTTC.